The present TCR beta chain was sequenced within a study of T cells in Graves' hyperthyroidism and ophthalmopathy. Findings of the study overall: Most clonotypes expanded in thyroid above 0.001 were likewise present in blood.

This clonotype appeared a few times. Its antigen is unknown. Amplified regions were TCR beta CDR3 sequences from RNA transcripts. HTBI primers were used for first-round RT-PCR of the TCR CDR3. TCRdb analysed the multiplex PCR reads with MiXCR anew, one entry per CDR3 protein. The data contain around 450,000 distinct CDR3 sequences, about a sixth of them seen just once; the ten biggest clones take up 7.5% to 9%. This CDR3 has 16 residues. The V end was cut by 0 bases, the J end by 0 bases, with 9 bases between. Germline V gene lookup returns CDR1 ENHRY and CDR2 SYGVKD. This receptor was identified in a woman younger than 30 with Graves' hyperthyroidism. The material sequenced was blood. V is TRBV10-3 and J is TRBJ1-3; the D gene is possibly TRBD1 (6 bases). This CDR3 reads CAISESMGASGNTIYF. The CDR3 coding sequence is TGTGCCATCAGTGAGTCGATGGGGGCCTCTGGAAACACCATATATTTT.